This T cell receptor beta chain was recorded in a study of T-cell memory formation after mild COVID-19. Overall study findings and caveats: Day 37-peaking second-wave clones had unconfirmed SARS-CoV-2 specificity. Researchers report contracting CD4+ clones mostly in CM and EM, with CD8+ clones in EMRA. Contracting clones from day 15 to 85 had balanced CD4/CD8; later expanders favoured CD4+.

Between the trimmed V and J ends, which lost 2 bases and 7 bases, there was a span of 11 bases. This CDR3 comprises 13 residues. Libraries for TCRalpha and TCRbeta carried sample barcodes and unique molecular identifiers via 5'RACE. From the 5' RACE reads, TCRdb called clonotypes with MiXCR, one entry per CDR3 protein. The profile shows approximately 450,000 distinct CDR3 sequences, around a sixth of them singletons. As for this clonotype: Antigen: not known.

V usage is TRBV12-3 or TRBV12-4 and J usage is TRBJ1-1; D not resolved. Sequencing used PBMCs or a T cell subset sorted from them (not recorded which). The TCR was taken from an adult woman who had mild COVID-19 (a few samples of this study predate the infection). Cell type and time point are not known. The CDR3 sequence: CASSLFPDFEAFF. The CDR3 region has the DNA TGTGCCAGCAGTTTATTTCCGGATTTTGAAGCTTTCTTT.